This TCR beta chain emerged from a study of blood T cell repertoires in COVID-19. The wider study: Material from acute and convalescent COVID-19 was sourced from the United States, Italy and Spain. The cDNA or gDNA used as material had been derived from T cells, B-cell-depleted T cells, or PBMCs.

Germline V gene lookup returns CDR1 LGHDT and CDR2 YNNKEL (reference sequence). Trimming removed 1 base from V and 5 bases from J; junction bases left unmatched: 11. The CDR3 spans 17 residues. The repertoire was sequenced with immunoSEQ multiplex PCR; TCRdb's copy has only in-frame clones and lacks some. Among 150,000 to 200,000 clones listed, about 85% were seen once. The chain has TRBV3-1 (or the pseudogene TRBV3-2) and TRBJ1-1; 9 bases are shared with TRBD1. Sequenced material: peripheral blood. The TCR comes from an older man with COVID-19, enrolled during active disease. The CDR3 coding sequence is TGTGCCAGCAGCCAAGGGAGACAGGGGGGTGTTCGGACTGAAGCTTTCTTT. Protein: CASSQGRQGGVRTEAFF.